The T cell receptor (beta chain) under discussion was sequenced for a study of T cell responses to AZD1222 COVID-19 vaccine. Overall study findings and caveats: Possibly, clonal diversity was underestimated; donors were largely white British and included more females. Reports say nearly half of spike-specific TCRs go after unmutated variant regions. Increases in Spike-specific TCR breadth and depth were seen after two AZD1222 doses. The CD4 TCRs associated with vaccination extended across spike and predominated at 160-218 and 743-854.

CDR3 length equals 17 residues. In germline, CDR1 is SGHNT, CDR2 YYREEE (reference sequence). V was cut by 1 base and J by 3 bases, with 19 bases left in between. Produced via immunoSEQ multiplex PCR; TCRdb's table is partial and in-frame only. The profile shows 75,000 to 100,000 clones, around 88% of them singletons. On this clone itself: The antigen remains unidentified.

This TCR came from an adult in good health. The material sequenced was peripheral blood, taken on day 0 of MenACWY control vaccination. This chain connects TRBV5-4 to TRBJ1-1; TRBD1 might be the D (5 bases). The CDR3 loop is CASSLMGGRAPDTEAFF. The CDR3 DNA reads TGTGCCAGCAGCTTGATGGGGGGGAGAGCTCCGGACACTGAAGCTTTCTTT.